A selection of T cell receptor beta chains follows, all from one sample in a study of T cell clonotyping in hematopoietic cell transplantation. TCRdb keeps only in-frame clones here, not all; method: immunoSEQ multiplex PCR. The table has approximately 8,500 clones, about four fifths seen once. The source was peripheral blood mononuclear cells, collected 180 days after allogeneic stem cell transplant. These receptors were taken from a female patient aged 50-59 years who had an allogeneic stem cell transplant from an unrelated donor, so the T cells may come from the graft donor. Some clones in this sample may be carry-over from other donors' samples. The CDR3 runs from the conserved cysteine through the conserved F or W. Fields, in order: CDR3 protein, CDR3 DNA, J gene, D gene, V gene, clone size. D genes are given only for firm matches. Clone size is not always given. Where it is, it says once, few, many or a class for expanded clones.

CASTNAGVNTEAFF,TGTGCCAGCACCAATGCAGGTGTGAACACTGAAGCTTTCTTT,TRBJ1-1,.,TRBV28,.
CASSLPRGRGADTQYF,TGTGCCAGCAGCTTACCCCGGGGACGAGGGGCAGATACGCAGTATTTT,TRBJ2-3,.,TRBV11-3,.
CASSLGGSGSNEQFF,TGTGCCAGCAGCTTAGGGGGTAGCGGGAGCAATGAGCAGTTCTTC,TRBJ2-1,TRBD2,TRBV11-3,.
CASSALGYEQYF,TGTGCCAGCAGTGCATTAGGGTACGAGCAGTACTTC,TRBJ2-7,.,TRBV2,.
CASSYRWQGTPEEQFF,TGTGCCAGCAGCTACCGCTGGCAGGGAACGCCAGAGGAGCAGTTCTTC,TRBJ2-1,.,TRBV7-2,.
CASTLQGGNEQFF,TGTGCCAGCACGTTACAGGGTGGCAATGAGCAGTTCTTC,TRBJ2-1,.,TRBV28,.
CASSETSGRANEQFF,TGTGCCAGCAGTGAAACTAGCGGGAGGGCCAATGAGCAGTTCTTC,TRBJ2-1,TRBD2,TRBV6-4,.
CSVAGEGNQPQHF,TGCAGCGTTGCGGGTGAGGGCAATCAGCCCCAGCATTTT,TRBJ1-5,.,TRBV29-1,.
CAPGANTGELFF,TGCGCCCCCGGTGCGAACACCGGGGAGCTGTTTTTT,TRBJ2-2,.,TRBV23-1,once
CASGSTANYGYTF,TGTGCCAGTGGATCGACGGCTAACTATGGCTACACCTTC,TRBJ1-2,.,TRBV19,.
CASSIDRGWNGYTF,TGTGCCAGTAGTATAGACAGGGGATGGAATGGCTACACCTTC,TRBJ1-2,.,TRBV19,.
CSAGGPAGDTQYF,TGCAGCGCGGGGGGGCCCGCCGGAGATACGCAGTATTTT,TRBJ2-3,TRBD2,TRBV29-1,.
CASSLDGRNVEAFF,TGTGCCAGCAGCTTAGATGGACGGAACGTTGAAGCTTTCTTT,TRBJ1-1,.,TRBV11-3,.
CASRTQGAGGTEAFF,TGTGCCAGCCGAACCCAGGGGGCGGGAGGCACTGAAGCTTTCTTT,TRBJ1-1,TRBD1,TRBV6-1,once
CAWSVRGRQPQHF,TGTGCCTGGAGTGTACGAGGGAGGCAGCCCCAGCATTTT,TRBJ1-5,.,TRBV30,.
CASSFPDRMAANTGELFF,TGTGCCAGCAGCTTTCCGGACAGGATGGCCGCGAACACCGGGGAGCTGTTTTTT,TRBJ2-2,TRBD1,TRBV7-6,.
CASSADTNQPQHF,TGTGCCAGCAGCGCGGACACCAATCAGCCCCAGCATTTT,TRBJ1-5,.,TRBV2,.
CASSSLQGYQETQYF,TGTGCCAGCAGCTCACTGCAGGGGTACCAAGAGACCCAGTACTTC,TRBJ2-5,.,TRBV7-6,.
CASSSQLSGGSSYNEQFF,TGTGCCAGCAGTTCACAACTTAGCGGGGGGAGCTCCTACAATGAGCAGTTCTTC,TRBJ2-1,TRBD2,TRBV28,.
CASSPRSSGYTF,TGTGCCAGCAGCCCGCGTAGCTCTGGCTACACCTTC,TRBJ1-2,.,TRBV6-6,.
CASSVEAGGASGTEAFF,TGTGCCAGCAGCGTAGAGGCAGGGGGCGCGTCAGGAACTGAAGCTTTCTTC,TRBJ1-1,TRBD1,TRBV9,.
CSVEAGRDEQFF,TGCAGCGTTGAAGCAGGGAGAGATGAGCAGTTCTTC,TRBJ2-1,.,TRBV29-1,.
CSAQSGGNTGELFF,TGCAGCGCCCAAAGCGGGGGGAACACCGGGGAGCTGTTTTTT,TRBJ2-2,TRBD2,TRBV29-1,.
CASSQGKDQPQHF,TGTGCCAGCAGTCAGGGAAAGGATCAGCCCCAGCATTTT,TRBJ1-5,.,TRBV6-4,few
CASSQDQDRRRNGYTF,TGCGCCAGCAGCCAAGATCAAGACCGTCGTCGCAATGGCTACACCTTC,TRBJ1-2,.,TRBV4-3,.
CASSQPYLQGADGYTF,TGCGCCAGCAGCCAACCCTATCTACAGGGGGCGGACGGCTACACCTTC,TRBJ1-2,TRBD1,TRBV4-1,.
CASSLARPYEQYF,TGTGCCAGCAGCTTAGCCCGGCCGTACGAGCAGTACTTC,TRBJ2-7,.,TRBV11-2,.
CSVVEGQFRYEQYF,TGCAGCGTTGTAGAGGGCCAATTCCGCTACGAGCAGTACTTC,TRBJ2-7,.,TRBV29-1,.
CASSQDSSGGYEQYF,TGCGCCAGCAGCCAAGATTCCTCTGGGGGCTACGAGCAGTACTTC,TRBJ2-7,.,TRBV4-3,.
CASSGGQGSNYGYTF,TGTGCCAGCAGCGGGGGACAGGGTTCGAACTATGGCTACACCTTC,TRBJ1-2,TRBD1,TRBV5-4,.
CSVGNRGGDTQYF,TGCAGCGTTGGAAACAGGGGTGGGGATACGCAGTATTTT,TRBJ2-3,TRBD1,TRBV29-1,few
CASSLLYGELFF,TGTGCCAGCAGTCTTCTCTACGGGGAGCTGTTTTTT,TRBJ2-2,.,TRBV6-6,once
CASRRTGSGNQPQHF,TGTGCCAGCAGGAGAACAGGTTCGGGCAATCAGCCCCAGCATTTT,TRBJ1-5,.,TRBV6-5,.
CASSSGYLGQGITEAFF,TGTGCCAGCAGTTCTGGGTACTTGGGACAGGGTATCACTGAAGCTTTCTTT,TRBJ1-1,TRBD1,TRBV28,.
CASRSGQGGNEQYF,TGTGCCAGCAGGTCAGGACAGGGCGGCAACGAGCAGTACTTC,TRBJ2-7,TRBD1,TRBV6-5,.